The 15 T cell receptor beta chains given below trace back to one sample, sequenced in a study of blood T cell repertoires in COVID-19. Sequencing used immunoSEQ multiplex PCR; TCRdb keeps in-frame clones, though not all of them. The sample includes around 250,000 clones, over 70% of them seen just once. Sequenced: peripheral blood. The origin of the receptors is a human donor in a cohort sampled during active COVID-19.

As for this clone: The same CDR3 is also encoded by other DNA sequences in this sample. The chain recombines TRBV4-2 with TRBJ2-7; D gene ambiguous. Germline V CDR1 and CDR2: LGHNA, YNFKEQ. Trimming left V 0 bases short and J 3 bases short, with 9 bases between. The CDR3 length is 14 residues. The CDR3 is CASSQDERSYEQYF. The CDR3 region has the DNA TGTGCCAGCAGCCAAGATGAACGCAGCTACGAGCAGTACTTC.

CDR3 residues: CASSRDSPSTDTQYF. As DNA, the CDR3 is TGCGCCAGCAGCCGGGACTCCCCTAGCACAGATACGCAGTATTTT. The chain couples TRBV5-1 to TRBJ2-3, with D possibly TRBD2 on 6 matching bases. The CDR3 covers 15 residues. The V end lost 4 bases, the J end lost 0 bases, and 12 bases lay between the germline ends. CDR1 SGHRS and CDR2 YFSETQ come from the germline V gene.

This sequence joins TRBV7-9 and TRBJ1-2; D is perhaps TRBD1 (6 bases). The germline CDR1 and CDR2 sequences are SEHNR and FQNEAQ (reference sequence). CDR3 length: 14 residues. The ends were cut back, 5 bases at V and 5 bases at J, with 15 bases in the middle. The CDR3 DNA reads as TGTGCCAGCAGCCAAACGACAGGCGGGTATGGCTACACCTTC. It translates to CASSQTTGGYGYTF.

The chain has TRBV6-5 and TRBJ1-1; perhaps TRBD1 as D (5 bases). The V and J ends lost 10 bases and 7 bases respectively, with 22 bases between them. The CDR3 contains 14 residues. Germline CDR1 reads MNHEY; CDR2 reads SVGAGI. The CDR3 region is CATNKPGVRNEAFF. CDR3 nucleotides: TGTGCCACCAACAAGCCGGGGGTTAGGAATGAAGCTTTCTTT.

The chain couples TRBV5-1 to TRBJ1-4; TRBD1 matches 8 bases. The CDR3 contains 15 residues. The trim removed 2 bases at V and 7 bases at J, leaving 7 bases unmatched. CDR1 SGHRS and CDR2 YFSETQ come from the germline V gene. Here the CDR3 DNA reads TGCGCCAGCAGCTTAGCAGGGGGCAGCGGTGAAAAACTGTTTTTT. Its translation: CASSLAGGSGEKLFF.

CDR3 protein: CASSPGNYLSKQFF. The CDR3 DNA sequence: TGTGCCAGCAGTCCGGGGAACTATTTATCTAAGCAGTTCTTC. This rearrangement joins TRBV6-5 to TRBJ2-1; maybe TRBD2 (5 bases). This CDR3 contains 14 residues. V dropped 5 bases and J dropped 11 bases, with 19 bases sitting between them. The V gene's germline CDR1 is MNHEY and CDR2 SVGAGI.

DNA of the CDR3: TGTGCCAGCAGTGAGGCTAGCGGGGACACCGGGGAGCTGTTTTTT. It encodes CASSEASGDTGELFF. The V call is TRBV6-4, the J call TRBJ2-2; 9 bases are shared with TRBD2. In germline, CDR1 is MRHNA, CDR2 SNTAGT. The V gene end was trimmed by 3 bases and the J gene end by 3 bases; junction bases not matched to a gene: 2. The CDR3 runs to 15 residues.

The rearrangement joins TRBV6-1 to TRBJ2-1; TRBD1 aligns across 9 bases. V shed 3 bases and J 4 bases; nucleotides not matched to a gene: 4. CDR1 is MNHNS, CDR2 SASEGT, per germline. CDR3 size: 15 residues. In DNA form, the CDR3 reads TGTGCCAGCAGTGAGGGGACAGGGCTTTACAATGAGCAGTTCTTC. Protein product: CASSEGTGLYNEQFF.

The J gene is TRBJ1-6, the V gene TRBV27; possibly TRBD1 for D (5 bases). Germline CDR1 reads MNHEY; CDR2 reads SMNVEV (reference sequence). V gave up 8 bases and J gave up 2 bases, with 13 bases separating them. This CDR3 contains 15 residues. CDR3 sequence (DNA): TGTGCCAGCGGTAGAGACAGAGCCTATAATTCACCCCTCCACTTT. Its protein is CASGRDRAYNSPLHF.

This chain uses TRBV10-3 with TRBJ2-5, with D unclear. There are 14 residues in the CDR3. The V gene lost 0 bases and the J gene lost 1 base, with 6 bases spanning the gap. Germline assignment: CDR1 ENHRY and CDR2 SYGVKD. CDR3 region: CAISESNGQETQYF. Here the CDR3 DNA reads TGTGCCATCAGTGAGTCCAACGGCCAAGAGACCCAGTACTTC.

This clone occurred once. The chain's CDR3 is CASSQAAGVYNEQFF. The CDR3 coding sequence is TGCGCCAGCAGCCAAGCGGCGGGGGTGTACAATGAGCAGTTCTTC. The chain has TRBV4-3 and TRBJ2-1; TRBD2 matches at 7 bases. The germline V gene has CDR1 LGHNA and CDR2 YSLEER. J gave up 4 bases and V 1 base, and 4 bases lay outside the gene matches. The CDR3 totals 15 residues.

The CDR3 is CASSPHLDRLKSSGANVLTF. CDR3 coding DNA: TGTGCCAGTAGTCCCCACCTCGACAGGTTGAAAAGCTCTGGGGCCAACGTCCTGACTTTC. This chain uses TRBV19 with TRBJ2-6; possibly TRBD1 for D (6 bases). V was pared by 5 bases and J by 0 bases, with 23 bases between. Germline CDR1 is LNHDA and CDR2 is SQIVND (reference sequence). The CDR3 covers 20 residues.

DNA for the CDR3: TGTGCCAGCAGCTTTGGGACAGGGAAAGCTTTCTTT. Its protein product is CASSFGTGKAFF. J is TRBJ1-1 and V is TRBV6-5; 9 bases map to TRBD1. J lost 9 bases, V lost 6 bases, and 5 bases had no gene match. The CDR3 has 12 amino acids. Germline V gene lookup returns CDR1 MNHEY and CDR2 SVGAGI.

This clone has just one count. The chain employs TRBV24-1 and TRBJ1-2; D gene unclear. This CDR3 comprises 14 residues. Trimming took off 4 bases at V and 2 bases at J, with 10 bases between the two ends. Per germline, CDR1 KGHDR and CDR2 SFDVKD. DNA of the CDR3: TGTGCCACCAGTGAAGGAGGGTCCAACTATGGCTACACCTTC. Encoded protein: CATSEGGSNYGYTF.

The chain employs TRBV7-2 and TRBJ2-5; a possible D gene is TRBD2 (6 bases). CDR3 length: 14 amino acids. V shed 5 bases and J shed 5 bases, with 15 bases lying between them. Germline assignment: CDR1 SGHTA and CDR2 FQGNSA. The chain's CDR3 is CASSPRTGEETQYF. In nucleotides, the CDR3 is TGTGCCAGCAGCCCCCGGACGGGGGAGGAGACCCAGTACTTC.